A single sample is the source of the 26 T cell receptor beta chains below, sequenced in a study of T cells after yellow fever vaccination (dated by TCRdb to between 2018 and 2021). Libraries were constructed by 5' RACE. Sequencing was performed on an Illumina HiSeq 2500. TCRdb reprocessed the public reads (quality trimming at Q25 with fastp, clone calling with MiXCR) and kept in-frame beta chains. Rows with one shared CDR3 protein collapse into an entry with the most common genes and DNA. This sample lists 300,000 or so distinct CDR3 sequences; around 8.1% were detected once. The ten largest clonotypes hold around 17% of the sample. Sample treatment or condition, as interpreted from the label and publication: live attenuated yellow fever vaccine strain. Source: PBMCs, taken more than 35 days after the first yellow fever vaccination. Receptors were obtained from a man younger than 35 who received the YFV17D yellow fever vaccine.

This clonotype was observed a handful of times. V usage is TRBV11-2 and J usage is TRBJ2-3; possibly TRBD2 for D (5 bases). Germline-derived CDR1 and CDR2 are SGHAT and FQNNGV. This CDR3 has 17 residues. V was pared by 5 bases and J by 0 bases, with 18 bases between. In DNA, the CDR3 is TGTGCCAGCAGCCTCCAATGGCGGGCAACTAGCACAGATACGCAGTATTTT. It yields the protein CASSLQWRATSTDTQYF.

This clonotype turned up a few times. The V call is TRBV3-1, the J call TRBJ2-6, with D perhaps TRBD2 (7 bases). The CDR3 has 18 residues. V gave up 2 bases and J gave up 2 bases, with 16 bases separating them. The germline gives CDR1 LGHDT, CDR2 YNNKEL (reference sequence). CDR3 DNA: TGTGCCAGCAGCCAAAAGAGGGGGACTAACGCTGGGGCCAACGTCCTGACTTTC. Translated, it gives CASSQKRGTNAGANVLTF.

This clonotype was seen repeatedly, ten times or more. The rearrangement uses TRBV20-1 and TRBJ2-1, with 12 positions matching TRBD2. The length of the CDR3 is 16 residues. Germline values: CDR1 DFQATT, CDR2 SNEGSKA (reference sequence). The trim removed 5 bases at V and 3 bases at J, leaving 8 bases unmatched. This CDR3 reads CSAPPRTSGDYNEQFF. Written as DNA, the CDR3 is TGCAGTGCTCCTCCAAGGACTAGCGGGGACTACAATGAGCAGTTCTTC.

This clonotype was observed many times. One end of the junction does not line up with germline, which may come from a read error. This rearrangement joins TRBV5-1 to TRBJ2-3; 7 nucleotides agree with TRBD1. Germline lookup yields CDR1 SGHRS and CDR2 YFSETQ. The CDR3 has 13 amino acids. CDR3 amino acids: CASSLARVTGWIF. The DNA for the CDR3 is TGCGCCAGCAGCTTGGCCCGGGTGACAGGGTGGATTTTT.

This clonotype was detected only a few times. The chain couples TRBV4-3 to TRBJ2-4, with D perhaps being TRBD1 or TRBD2 (5 bases each). The CDR3 is 18 amino acids. V lost 3 bases and J lost 3, with 21 bases in between. Germline CDR1 is LGHNA and CDR2 is YSLEER. Here the CDR3 reads CASSHDSGRRMIKNIQYF. CDR3 bases: TGCGCCAGCAGCCATGACTCGGGACGGAGGATGATCAAAAACATTCAGTACTTC.

This clonotype was detected ten times or more. The chain is built from TRBV5-6 and TRBJ2-1; TRBD2 matches 10 bases. CDR3 length: 15 amino acids. In germline, CDR1 is SGHDT, CDR2 YYEEEE. V was pared by 3 bases and J by 7 bases, with 7 bases of the junction left unmatched. The CDR3 reads CASSSVSGGRNEQFF. CDR3 coding DNA: TGTGCCAGCAGCTCTGTTAGCGGGGGGCGTAATGAGCAGTTCTTC.

The chain uses TRBV29-1 and TRBJ2-3, with 7 bases identical to TRBD2. The CDR3 is 13 residues long. The junction had 8 bases not matched to a gene; V was cut back by 5 bases and J by 6 bases. Germline V lookup: CDR1 SQVTM, CDR2 ANQGSEA. In nucleotides, the CDR3 is TGCAGCGTTAGCGGGGCGTCTATGGATACGCAGTATTTT. It yields the protein CSVSGASMDTQYF.

This clonotype showed up many times. The rearrangement joins TRBV5-1 to TRBJ2-6, with D maybe TRBD1 (6 bases). The CDR3 extends over 16 amino acids. Trimming pared 0 bases from V and 2 bases from J, leaving 9 bases between. Germline V gene lookup returns CDR1 SGHRS and CDR2 YFSETQ. CDR3 region: CASSLDGGAGANVLTF. The DNA for the CDR3 is TGCGCCAGCAGCTTGGATGGGGGCGCTGGGGCCAACGTCCTGACTTTC.

This clonotype was observed a handful of times. V usage is TRBV6-5 and J usage is TRBJ2-5, with 8 nucleotides matching TRBD2. This CDR3 comprises 15 residues. V was clipped by 2 bases and J by 5 bases; unmatched bases: 7. The V gene's germline CDR1 is MNHEY and CDR2 SVGAGI. CDR3 nucleotide sequence: TGTGCCAGCAGTTACCCCCCGGGGGGGCGGGAGACCCAGTACTTC. The encoded protein is CASSYPPGGRETQYF.

This clonotype was counted at least ten times. V gene TRBV4-3 combines with J gene TRBJ2-7; TRBD1 aligns across 9 bases. The V gene end was trimmed by 3 bases and the J gene end by 2 bases; junction bases not matched to a gene: 2. In germline, CDR1 is LGHNA, CDR2 YSLEER. The CDR3 is made up of 14 amino acids. The CDR3 is CASSHGTGTYEQYF. In DNA form, the CDR3 reads TGCGCCAGCAGCCACGGGACAGGGACCTACGAGCAGTACTTC.

This chain's CDR3 is CASSLGGWRASNQPQHF. The DNA for the CDR3 is TGTGCCAGCAGCTTGGGGGGATGGAGGGCCAGCAATCAGCCCCAGCATTTT. J is TRBJ1-5 and V is TRBV5-5; D call uncertain. The CDR3 runs 17 residues. V lost 0 bases, J lost 1 base, and 14 bases lay in between. Germline loops: CDR1 SGHKS, CDR2 YYEKEE (reference sequence).

This clonotype was recorded a few times. The chain combines TRBV7-9 with TRBJ2-2; TRBD1 aligns across 10 bases. Germline V gene data show CDR1 as SEHNR and CDR2 as FQNEAQ (reference sequence). The V segment lost 5 bases and the J segment 4 bases; nucleotides outside the gene matches: 10. This CDR3 is built from 17 residues. CDR3 amino acids: CASSNNDRGLVTGELFF. In DNA, the CDR3 is TGTGCCAGCAGCAACAATGACAGGGGGCTTGTCACCGGGGAGCTGTTTTTT.

This clonotype was detected ten times or more. The chain is built from TRBV7-2 and TRBJ2-7; D uncertain. Germline CDR1 is SGHTA and CDR2 is FQGNSA. Trimming shortened V by 3 bases and J by 3 bases, and 15 bases separated the two germline ends. This CDR3 is built from 15 residues. CDR3 sequence: CASSFGSATHYEQYF. CDR3 DNA sequence: TGTGCCAGCAGCTTTGGTTCAGCCACCCACTACGAGCAGTACTTC.

In this sample, this clonotype turned up a few times. The rearrangement joins TRBV4-1 to TRBJ2-7, with D perhaps TRBD1 or TRBD2 (5 bases each). The CDR3 consists of 12 residues. Germline V lookup: CDR1 MGHRA, CDR2 YSYEKL. V was shortened by 4 bases and J by 6 bases, with 10 bases between the two germline ends. CDR3 residues: CASSPRGGEQYF. CDR3 nucleotides: TGCGCCAGCAGCCCCCGTGGGGGCGAGCAGTACTTC.

V is TRBV7-8 and J is TRBJ2-7, with 9 bases lining up with TRBD1. Germline CDR1 is SGHVS and CDR2 is FQNEAQ. Trimming removed 1 base from V and 4 bases from J; junction bases left unmatched: 8. The CDR3 has 16 amino acids. CDR3 amino acids: CASSLGWGTGYYEQYV. As DNA, the CDR3 is TGTGCCAGCAGCTTAGGGTGGGGGACAGGGTATTACGAGCAGTACGTC.

This clonotype has a handful of counts. This chain's CDR3 is CASSYGLAGGYEQYF. CDR3 bases: TGTGCCAGCAGTTACGGGTTGGCAGGGGGCTACGAGCAGTACTTC. This chain links TRBV6-5 with TRBJ2-7; 7 bases map to TRBD1. The CDR3 is made up of 15 amino acids. Germline CDR1 and CDR2: MNHEY and SVGAGI. V shed 2 bases and J 3 bases; nucleotides not matched to a gene: 7.

This clonotype came up a few times. The genes are TRBV6-5 and TRBJ1-2; no definite D call. Trimming left V 0 bases short and J 6 bases short, with 11 bases between. CDR1 is MNHEY and CDR2 is SVGAGI in the germline V gene. CDR3 length: 14 residues. The CDR3 loop is CASSYSVSKDGYTF. The CDR3 DNA reads TGTGCCAGCAGTTACTCGGTTTCGAAGGATGGCTACACCTTC.

V gene TRBV27 combines with J gene TRBJ2-7; a weak D match, TRBD2 (6 bases). V shed 4 bases and J shed 7 bases, with 8 bases lying between them. The length of the CDR3 is 11 residues. Germline V gene sequence: CDR1 MNHEY, CDR2 SMNVEV (reference sequence). CDR3 nucleotides: TGTGCCAGCAGTTCCGGGACTGAGCAGTACGTC. Its translation is CASSSGTEQYV.

This clonotype was seen at least ten times. This chain links TRBV12-3 or TRBV12-4 with TRBJ2-3; tentatively, D is TRBD2 (6 bases). Trimming cost V 7 bases and J 1 base, with 15 bases left between them. There are 15 residues in the CDR3. DNA of the CDR3: TGTGCCAGCACTAACCCGGAGCGGGGCACAGATACGCAGTATTTT. As protein: CASTNPERGTDTQYF.

The chain employs TRBV2 and TRBJ2-5, with unresolved D. Germline V gene data show CDR1 as SNHLY and CDR2 as FYNNEI. V lost 8 bases to trimming and J lost 1 base, with 17 bases between them. The CDR3 contains 15 residues. CDR3 sequence: CASSIPKLRQETQYF. In nucleotides, the CDR3 is TGTGCCAGCTCGATTCCTAAGCTTCGCCAAGAGACCCAGTACTTC.

This clonotype came up a few times. The V and J genes are TRBV28 and TRBJ1-5; a possible D gene is TRBD1 (6 bases). This CDR3 region has 16 residues. Trimming pared 3 bases from V and 5 bases from J, leaving 17 bases between. From germline, CDR1 is MDHEN and CDR2 SYDVKM. The CDR3 nucleotides are TGTGCCAGCAGTTTTGTGGGCTTAGGGGGACATCAGCCCCAGCATTTT. Translation gives CASSFVGLGGHQPQHF. Filled out from reference TRBV28 and TRBJ1-5, the complete variable domain reads DVKVTQSSRYLVKRTGEKVFLECVQDMDHENMFWYRQDPGLGLRLIYFSYDVKMKEKGDIPEGYSVSREKKERFSLILESASTNQTSMYLCASSFVGLGGHQPQHFGDGTRLSIL.

This clonotype has just a few counts. The chain uses TRBV4-1 and TRBJ2-7; TRBD2 matches 13 bases. The CDR3 contains 17 residues. In germline, CDR1 is MGHRA, CDR2 YSYEKL. The junction had 12 bases not matched to a gene; V was cut back by 2 bases and J by 8 bases. CDR3 DNA: TGCGCCAGCAGCCAACCCGGGACTAGCGGGGCGGGATTACAGCAGTACTTC. Protein sequence: CASSQPGTSGAGLQQYF.

This chain uses TRBV7-9 with TRBJ1-1; 9 bases are a match to TRBD1. The CDR3 is made up of 15 amino acids. V trimming: 4 bases; J trimming: 0 bases; junction bases outside the gene matches: 3. The germline V gene has CDR1 SEHNR and CDR2 FQNEAQ (reference sequence). The CDR3 DNA is TGTGCCAGCAGCTACAGGGGGCTCGTGAACACTGAAGCTTTCTTT. Translating gives CASSYRGLVNTEAFF.

The chain employs TRBV11-2 and TRBJ2-7; D is unresolved. The CDR3 length is 15 residues. CDR1 is SGHAT and CDR2 is FQNNGV in the germline V gene. V was clipped by 4 bases and J by 3 bases, with 16 bases between them. The CDR3 coding sequence is TGTGCCAGCAGCTCCATTGCCGGTGGAATCTACGAGCAGTACTTC. It translates to CASSSIAGGIYEQYF. The complete variable domain, with remaining parts taken from reference TRBV11-2 and TRBJ2-7, reads EAGVAQSPRYKIIEKRQSVAFWCNPISGHATLYWYQQILGQGPKLLIQFQNNGVVDDSQLPKDRFSAERLKGVDSTLKIQPAKLEDSAVYLCASSSIAGGIYEQYFGPGTRLTVT.

The chain carries TRBV7-2 and TRBJ2-1; tentatively, D is TRBD1 (5 bases). Trimming removed 8 bases from V and 2 bases from J, with 13 bases in between. Looked up from germline, CDR1 is SGHTA and CDR2 is FQGNSA. CDR3 length equals 14 residues. As DNA, the CDR3 is TGTGCCAGCGCCCTAACAGGTACCTACAATGAGCAGTTCTTC. This codes for CASALTGTYNEQFF.

This clonotype was found a few times. CDR3 residues: CASSPVTGNYGYTF. DNA for the CDR3: TGTGCCAGCAGCCCTGTTACAGGGAACTATGGCTACACCTTC. This chain uses TRBV2 with TRBJ1-2; possibly TRBD1 for D (6 bases). Germline CDR1 reads SNHLY; CDR2 reads FYNNEI. The CDR3 consists of 14 residues. The ends were cut back, 6 bases at V and 2 bases at J, with 13 bases in the middle.